A selection of T cell receptor beta chains follows, all from one sample in a study of blood T cells in healthy people across ages. One entry per CDR3 protein results from TCRdb running MiXCR on the 5' RACE reads. The sample lists more than 800,000 distinct CDR3 sequences, more than 25% occurring once. Sequencing used blood. Receptor source: a woman older than 75 in good health. The CDR3 runs from the conserved cysteine through the conserved F or W. The D gene is left open where the match is weak. Rows may omit the clone size; those that give it use once, few, many or a size class.

j_gene,d_gene,abundance,len,v_gene,CDR3nt,CDR3aa
TRBJ2-7,NA,many,17,TRBV21-1,TGTGCCAGCAGCCAACGGGACACTTTTCTGGGTGACTACGAGCAGTACTTC,CASSQRDTFLGDYEQYF
TRBJ1-2,NA,few,14,TRBV18,TGTGCCAGCTCACCACAAGGAGGCCCCTATGGCTACACCTTC,CASSPQGGPYGYTF
TRBJ2-3,NA,NA,16,TRBV12-3/TRBV12-4,TGTGCCAGCACTCCTAGGTCTAGGGGCCACACAGATACGCAGTATTTT,CASTPRSRGHTDTQYF
TRBJ1-5,NA,NA,15,TRBV6-2/TRBV6-3,TGTGCCAGCAGCGTAGACGGTACCTTGAATCAGCCCCAGCATTTT,CASSVDGTLNQPQHF
TRBJ1-5,NA,many,18,TRBV7-2,TGTGCCAGCAGCCCCTACCATGTATCCAAAGTAAGCAATCAGCCCCAGCATTTT,CASSPYHVSKVSNQPQHF
TRBJ2-1,NA,few,16,TRBV9,TGTGCCAGCAGCGCTCCTCGGGGTCGCTCCTACAATGAGCAGTTCTTC,CASSAPRGRSYNEQFF
TRBJ2-5,NA,NA,14,TRBV20-1,TGCAGTGCTAGCCCGGCACTAAACAGGCAGACCCAGTACTTC,CSASPALNRQTQYF
TRBJ2-3,TRBD1,many,13,TRBV20-1,TGCAGTGCTAGGTACAGGGGAACAGATACGCAGTATTTT,CSARYRGTDTQYF
TRBJ2-1,TRBD2,many,15,TRBV25-1,TGTGCCAGCACCTCCGGGAGGGGTAGGTCAAGTGAGCAGTTCTTC,CASTSGRGRSSEQFF
TRBJ2-5,NA,many,14,TRBV6-5,TGTGCCAGCAGCAACCAGGGGGGACAAGAGACCCAGTACTTC,CASSNQGGQETQYF
TRBJ2-3,TRBD2,few,14,TRBV12-3/TRBV12-4,TGTGCCAGCATCACTAGCGTGGCAGCAGATACGCAGTATTTT,CASITSVAADTQYF
TRBJ2-1,TRBD2,many,13,TRBV6-2/TRBV6-3,TGTGCCAGCAAGCCGGGGGGCTACAATGAGCAGTTCTTC,CASKPGGYNEQFF
TRBJ2-7,NA,NA,15,TRBV7-8,TGTGCCAGCAGCTTATCGGACGGAAGCTCCTACGAGCAGTACTTC,CASSLSDGSSYEQYF
TRBJ1-2,TRBD1,few,14,TRBV5-1,TGCGCCAGCAGCCAGGGACAGGAGGGTCTGGGCTACACCTTC,CASSQGQEGLGYTF
TRBJ2-1,NA,NA,11,TRBV30,TGTGCCTGGAATTTCGTCAATGAGCAGTTCTTC,CAWNFVNEQFF
TRBJ2-1,NA,many,13,TRBV6-5,TGTGCCAGCATGGGGACGCCCTACAATGAGCAGTTCTTC,CASMGTPYNEQFF
TRBJ2-5,NA,many,12,TRBV5-1,TGCGCCAGCAGCCCCGCTTCCGAGACCCAGTACTTC,CASSPASETQYF
TRBJ2-1,NA,NA,13,TRBV29-1,TGCAGCGCCCAGCGTCGCATTTCTAATGAGCAGTTCTTC,CSAQRRISNEQFF
TRBJ2-1,NA,NA,14,TRBV5-1,TGCGCCAGCAGCCTCGGGACACCTAACAATGAGCAGTTCTTC,CASSLGTPNNEQFF